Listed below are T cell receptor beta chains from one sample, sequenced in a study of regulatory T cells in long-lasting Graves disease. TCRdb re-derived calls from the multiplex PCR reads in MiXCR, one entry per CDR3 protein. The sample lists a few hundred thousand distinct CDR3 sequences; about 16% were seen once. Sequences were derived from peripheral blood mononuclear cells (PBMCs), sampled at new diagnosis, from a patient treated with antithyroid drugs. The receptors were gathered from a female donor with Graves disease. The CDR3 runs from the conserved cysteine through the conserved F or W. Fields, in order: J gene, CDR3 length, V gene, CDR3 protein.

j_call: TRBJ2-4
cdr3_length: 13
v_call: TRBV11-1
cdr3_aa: CASSFVTGNIQYF

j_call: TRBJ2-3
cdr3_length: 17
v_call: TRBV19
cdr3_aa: CASSSQLGGRSTDTQYF

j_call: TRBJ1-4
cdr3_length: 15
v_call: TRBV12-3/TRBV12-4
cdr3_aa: CASSKQFATNEKLFF

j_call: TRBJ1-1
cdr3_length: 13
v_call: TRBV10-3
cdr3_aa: CASNREMNTEAFF

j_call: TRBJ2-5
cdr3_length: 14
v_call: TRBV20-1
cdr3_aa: CSAPPLGEAETQYF

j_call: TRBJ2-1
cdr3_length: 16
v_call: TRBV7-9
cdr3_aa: CASSLIGGTVYNEQFF

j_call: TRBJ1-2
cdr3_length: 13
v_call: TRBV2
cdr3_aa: CASSTQGIYGYTF

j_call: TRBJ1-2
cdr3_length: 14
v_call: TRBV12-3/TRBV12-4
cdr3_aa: CASSLRTGSDGYTF

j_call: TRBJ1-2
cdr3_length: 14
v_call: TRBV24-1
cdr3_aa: CATSDPDRGRGYTF

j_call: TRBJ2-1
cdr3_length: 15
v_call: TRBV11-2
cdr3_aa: CASSFGTSGYNEQFF

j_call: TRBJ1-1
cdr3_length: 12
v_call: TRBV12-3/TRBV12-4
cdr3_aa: CASSSAGTEAFF

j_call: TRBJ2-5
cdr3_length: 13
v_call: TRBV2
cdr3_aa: CASSEGAEETQYF

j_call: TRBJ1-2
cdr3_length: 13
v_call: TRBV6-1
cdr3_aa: CASSEEVGYGYTF

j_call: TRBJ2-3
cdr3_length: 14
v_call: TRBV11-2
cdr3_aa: CASSSLGPTDTQYF

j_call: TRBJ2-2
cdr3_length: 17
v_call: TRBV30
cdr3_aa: CAWEGALGGLNTGELFF

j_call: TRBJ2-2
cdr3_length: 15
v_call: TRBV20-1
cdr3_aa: CSASSQRERDGELFF

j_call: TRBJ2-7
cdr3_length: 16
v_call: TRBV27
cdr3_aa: CASSIDREGYNYEQYF

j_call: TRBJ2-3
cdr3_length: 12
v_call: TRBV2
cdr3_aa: CASSVAGRPQYF

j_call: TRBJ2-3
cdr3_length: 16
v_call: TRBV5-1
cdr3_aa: CASSLRTALTTDTQYF

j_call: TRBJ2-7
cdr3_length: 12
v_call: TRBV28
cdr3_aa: CASGGGTREQYF

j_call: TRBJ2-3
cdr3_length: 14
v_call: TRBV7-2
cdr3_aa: CASSLGGKADTQYF

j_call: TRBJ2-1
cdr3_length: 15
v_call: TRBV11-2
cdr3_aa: CASSSRGRTGSEQFF

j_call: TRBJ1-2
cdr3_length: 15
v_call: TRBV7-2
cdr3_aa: CASSSRHGIAIGYTF

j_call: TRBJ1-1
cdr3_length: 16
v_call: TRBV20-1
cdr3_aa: CSARAGVRSGNTEAFF

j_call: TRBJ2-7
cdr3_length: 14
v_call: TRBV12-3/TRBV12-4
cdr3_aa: CASRTSVGSYEQYF

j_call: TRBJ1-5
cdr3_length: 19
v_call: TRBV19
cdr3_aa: CASRNRGGGAKVGNQPQHF

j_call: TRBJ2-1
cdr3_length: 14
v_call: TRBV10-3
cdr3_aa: CAISEREEYNEQFF

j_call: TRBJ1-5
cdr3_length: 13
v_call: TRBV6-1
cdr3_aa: CASSHYSNQPQHF

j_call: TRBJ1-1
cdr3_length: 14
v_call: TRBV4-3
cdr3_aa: CASSQITGLPEAFF

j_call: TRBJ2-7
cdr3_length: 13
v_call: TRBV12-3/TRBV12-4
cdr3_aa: CASSFGGSYEQYF

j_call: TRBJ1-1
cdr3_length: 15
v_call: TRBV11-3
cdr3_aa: CASSEGANMNTEAFF

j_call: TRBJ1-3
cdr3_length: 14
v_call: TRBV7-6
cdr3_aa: CASSPGHSGNTIYF

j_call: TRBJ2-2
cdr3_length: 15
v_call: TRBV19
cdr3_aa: CATEPGLLNTGELFF

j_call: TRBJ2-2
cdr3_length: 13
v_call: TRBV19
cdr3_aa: CASSGKGYRELFF

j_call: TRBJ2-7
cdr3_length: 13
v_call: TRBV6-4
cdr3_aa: CASSRDGAYEQYF

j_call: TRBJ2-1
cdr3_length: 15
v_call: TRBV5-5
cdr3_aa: CASSPGTSRGNEQFF

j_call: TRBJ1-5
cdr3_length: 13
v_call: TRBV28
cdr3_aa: CASSQGIRQPQHF

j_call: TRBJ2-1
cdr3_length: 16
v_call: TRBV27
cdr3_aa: CASTPRQGLPRGEQFF

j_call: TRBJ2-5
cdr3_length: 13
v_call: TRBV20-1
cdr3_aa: CSARQGSGETQYF

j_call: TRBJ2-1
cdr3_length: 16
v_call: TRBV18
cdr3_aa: CASSPPGLAGFNEQFF

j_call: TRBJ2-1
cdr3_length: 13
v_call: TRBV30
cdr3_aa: CAWSPGLNNEQFF

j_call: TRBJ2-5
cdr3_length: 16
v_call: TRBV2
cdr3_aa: CASTGQGGIRFGTQYF

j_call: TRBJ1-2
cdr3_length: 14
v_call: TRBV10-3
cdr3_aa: CAISQTPAGYGYTF